This note documents a single T cell receptor (beta chain) sequence. Its antigen is not identified. General study points: Tumor memory CD4+ T cell TCR gene usage was found to cluster with blood and lymph node memory CD4+ cells and with lymph node naive CD4+ cells.

Full-length variable regions came from constant-region reverse primers plus semi-nested Nested Universal Primer A PCR. TCRdb reanalysed the 5' RACE reads using MiXCR and keeps one entry per CDR3 protein. Among about 50,000 distinct CDR3 sequences listed, 15% to 20% were seen once. V was shortened by 5 bases and J by 5 bases, with 13 bases between the two germline ends. This CDR3 has 13 residues. Germline V gives CDR1 SGHRS, CDR2 YFSETQ. The source of this sequence is a female donor with breast cancer. The chain is built from TRBV5-1 and TRBJ2-5; D not certain. Sequenced input: naive CD4+ T cells sorted from blood. Subset described: naive CD4+ T cells, CD4+CD45RA+CD25-. The CDR3 loop is CASRSAIGETQYF. The CDR3 region has the DNA TGCGCCAGCAGGTCCGCTATCGGGGAGACCCAGTACTTC.